This T cell receptor beta chain was sequenced for a study of cytomegalovirus exposure and HLA in healthy donors (dated by TCRdb to the late 2010s). With regard to the full study: An earlier analysis of a few hundred of the donors reported around 280 Gb of sequence data and 100 million to 120 million unique TCR beta sequences obtained from roughly 170 million T cells. About 330 gigabases of sequencing data and around 85 million unique TCR sequences made up an early release that covered fewer than 650 HLA-typed donors. Of the roughly 400 genotyped donors, about 84% fell in the genetic ancestry cluster associated with self-reported Caucasian donors. The study was designed to test whether signatures of past pathogen exposure could be identified by cataloging public T cell receptors. The study used immunosequencing to profile the T cell repertoires of under 700 subjects and linked those repertoires to cytomegalovirus serostatus. A separate validation cohort of approximately 130 different subjects was used in addition to the 666-subject first cohort. To predict cytomegalovirus infection status, the study brought together high-throughput TCR immunosequencing, statistical association of individual TCRs with disease status, and machine learning. A later analysis re-examined previously published TCR beta repertoires from over 500 donors and added high-resolution HLA genotyping to investigate patterns of TCR occurrence. Rather than using new phenotypic data, the later analysis identified candidate immune exposures from TCR beta sequences and from how often those sequences occurred across donors. To decide whether each TCR beta V gene segment behaved as functional or pseudogenic, an earlier analysis of nearly 600 of the donors relied on high-throughput TCR beta sequencing. Donor age, sex, ethnicity and CMV serostatus were compiled alongside the repertoire data. Genome-wide SNP genotypes for about 65% of the 666 donors were used in a later genetic analysis, which treated that subset as a discovery cohort. Every discovery cohort repertoire had been produced on one sequencing platform. HLA typing included class I and class II loci at four-digit resolution. Typing coverage varied by locus: roughly 629-630 donors for A, B, C, DRB1 and DQB1; approximately 500 for DQA1; about 600 for DPA1; fewer than 480 for DPB1. A handful of DR-DQ haplotypes were handled as single units for association and clustering because linkage in the cohort was strong. Among 398 genotyped donors of the cohort, an average of roughly 240,000 unique TCR beta nucleotide sequences were sequenced per donor, around 18% of them non-productive. The full study reports these points: A cluster of highly shared sequence variants was judged likely to represent a technical artifact of the sequencing pipeline. A further reported finding was that TCR beta sequences accurately predicted the HLA-A and HLA-B alleles for most subjects in the first cohort. Three of the identified cytomegalovirus-associated TCR beta chains were confirmed in vitro to be specific for cytomegalovirus antigens. Sequencing depth was assumed to be roughly uniform across donors in the presence/absence analyses, though that assumption may not hold. According to a later analysis, parvovirus B19, influenza, CMV and Epstein-Barr virus appeared linked to several top co-occurrence clusters. A later genetic analysis associated a missense DCLRE1C variant with V-gene and J-gene trimming of TCR beta chains, and an independent cohort replicated the association. Most TCR sequences were seen in very few donors, while some public TCRs were found in many individuals. In a later analysis, TCR association rates were found to vary across HLA loci, with the most associated TCRs seen for DRB1 alleles and the fewest for HLA-C alleles. In an earlier analysis of some 540 of the donors, most TCR beta V segments appeared in productive rearrangements about 87% or about 30% of the time, broadly matching IMGT annotations. The study listed 164 TCR beta chains as associated with cytomegalovirus. According to a later genetic analysis, donors in an Asian-associated ancestry cluster had fewer N-insertions in productive TCRs than the approximately 700-donor mean. Because HLA typing was missing for some donors at each locus, association tests included only the typed subset. A later analysis found that HLA-associated TCR beta chains were more clonally expanded and had lower generation probabilities than equally common non-associated chains. Cytomegalovirus status was reported to be diagnosed by the classifier with high specificity and sensitivity in both the original and validation cohorts. Some IMGT-functional V segments, including TRBV6-2 and TRBV6-3, could not be distinguished by the 87-base-pair reads and were therefore excluded. Correlated functional status among segregating V segments might reflect linkage disequilibrium, but an unknown experimental factor could not be ruled out. Immune exposure information for the cohort was limited to CMV serostatus. The authors suggested that the approach could potentially be generalized to other disease states and immunological phenotypes. Specific HLA alleles were associated with 18,000 or so TCR beta sequences at a false discovery rate of 0.05 in a later analysis. Assigning TCR associations to individual alleles was difficult when HLA alleles, especially DR and DQ, strongly co-occurred. The earlier analysis of 450 to 700 of the donors excluded roughly 17 rarely observed V segments, including chromosome 9 orphons, because counts were too low. According to a later analysis, most CMV-associated TCR beta chains appeared to be HLA-restricted, and the HLA associations seemed to be driven largely by CMV exposure. The cohort was sequenced for TCR beta chains only, and without alpha or paired-chain data the features that could be detected were limited.

In total, 630 or so healthy bone marrow donors made up the cohort. At the time of sampling, every cohort member was nominally healthy, though immune exposures that went unrecorded were likely present. The donor tested CMV seronegative, placing the donor among the roughly 400 seronegative members of the cohort. Every donor gave a peripheral blood sample, and the peripheral blood mononuclear cells from that sample were used for TCR beta sequencing. Genomic DNA extraction from the blood cell samples was performed with the Qiagen DNeasy Blood Extraction Kit. Library creation used the immunoSEQ multiplex PCR assay. A mixture of 60 forward primers for TCR Vbeta segments and 13 reverse primers for TCR Jbeta segments was used in the multiplex PCR. Amplification of the CDR3 region of rearranged TCR beta genes was performed with a multiplex PCR assay on genomic DNA. The Illumina HiSeq System was used to sequence the amplified TCR beta libraries as 87-base-pair reads. In the source study's methods: A later analysis tallied some 79 million unique TCR beta chains across the 700 or so repertoires, and around 12 million of those chains were shared by two or more donors. Raw reads were error-corrected and collapsed into unique sequences by a nearest-neighbor algorithm in which closely related sequences were merged to remove PCR and sequencing errors. Alignment of CDR3 sequences to IMGT reference sequences was used to assign V, D and J gene segments. For a sequence to be retained, a match of at least six nucleotides was required to both a V gene segment and a J gene segment. A rearrangement counted as productive if the CDR3 had no stop codons and remained in frame with V and J, and every other rearrangement counted as non-productive. Following IMGT convention, CDR3 was defined as the stretch from the second conserved V-encoded cysteine to the conserved J-encoded phenylalanine. The earlier analysis of 500 to 750 of the donors excluded any sequence lacking an unambiguous match to a single V gene segment. In an earlier analysis of approximately 590 of the donors, a V segment was called functional when productive rearrangements were above 56.7%, and segregating when the standard deviation between donors exceeded 5%. A statistical classification framework was built for diagnosing cytomegalovirus status from the catalog of TCR beta chain sequences. A later analysis assigned V and J genes by comparing TCR nucleotide sequences with IMGT/GENE-DB human TR gene sequences. Using the TCRdist pipeline, a later analysis assigned CDR3 sequences along with most-parsimonious VDJ recombination scenarios. In a later analysis, each TCR beta chain was defined by its CDR3 amino acid sequence together with its V-gene family, and reads without a unique V-gene family were excluded. As a way to deal with suspected cross-contamination and a sequencing artifact, a later analysis dropped roughly 600 nucleotide sequences that were highly shared and had low generation probability. In a later analysis, a clonal expansion index for each public chain was calculated from normalized within-repertoire ranks of inferred template counts. A later analysis computed generation probabilities with a VDJ recombination model fitted to out-of-frame rearrangements, and checked the results against IGoR. In a later analysis, hypergeometric tests were used to score TCR-TCR, TCR-HLA and TCR-CMV co-occurrence, with a repertoire-size bias correction applied to TCR pairs. To estimate false discovery rates, a later analysis permuted the HLA or CMV assignments 20 times. In a later analysis, co-occurring TCRs were grouped using DBSCAN, and TCRdist sequence similarity was added for clustering within HLA-allele-positive subsets. Repertoires with fewer than 30,000 or more than 120,000 public chains were left out of co-occurrence clustering, as were a handful of repertoires with anomalous nucleotide sharing. Here the immuneACCESS table is served through TCRdb, limited to in-frame sequences with V and J called. Missing clones are a known gap in these copies; in checked studies unresolved V genes cover under half, and the rest lacks a known reason. V and J calls and clone size are those listed in that table; D and trimming were worked out from the DNA. The table for this sample lists around 230,000 clones; about 88% of them were counted only once. The ten top clones hold about 0.25% of the sample.

This clone was observed a few times. What this receptor recognizes is not known. Base qualities are not at hand, and no much larger clone is one base apart. For CDR1 and CDR2, the germline V gene lists SGHNT and YENEEA. V and J lose 5 bases and 5 bases, and a span of 15 bases separates them. The CDR3 runs 14 amino acids, cysteine and phenylalanine included. Only CDR3 DNA remains: 42 bases, in frame from the first base. The material sequenced was PBMCs. This chain is built from TRBV11-3 and TRBJ1-1, and TRBD1 may be the D gene, going by 6 matching bases. The clonotype was recovered from a girl aged 2-10 years in good health and CMV-seronegative. Here is the DNA: TGTGCCAGCAGCCGTACAGGGAGGGGGACTGAAGCTTTCTTT. The encoded protein is CASSRTGRGTEAFF.